This TCR beta chain comes out of a study of T cells in Graves' hyperthyroidism and ophthalmopathy (dated by TCRdb to about 2019). About the full investigation: Peripheral blood was collected at initial diagnosis, before any treatment. In addition, the study compared T-cell repertoires in thyroid tissue and in blood from six Graves' hyperthyroidism patients. The paper reports TCR Vbeta CDR3 sequencing of approximately 140 peripheral blood samples: fewer than 50 ophthalmopathy, under 85 hyperthyroidism and roughly 17 progressor patients. After blood sampling, hyperthyroidism patients were treated with methimazole at a starting dose of 30 mg daily, and ophthalmopathy patients were treated with high-dose intravenous methylprednisolone. The approximately 100 discovery patients were divided at random into training and test sets in a 7:3 ratio. Whether ophthalmopathy could be predicted prospectively was tested in an independent validation cohort made up of approximately 19 hyperthyroidism patients plus 17 patients who later progressed to ophthalmopathy. A discovery cohort of approximately 97 patients, roughly 45 with Graves' ophthalmopathy and 57 with stable Graves' hyperthyroidism, was used to find distinguishing TCR V-J signatures. Overall study results and their limits: No statistical method was used to fix the sample size in advance, and group allocation was not hidden from the investigators. In validation, the model predicted progression to ophthalmopathy with 60% to 71% sensitivity and roughly 72% specificity, a median of about 6 months before onset. Most expanded thyroid clonotypes (frequency above 0.001) were also detected in blood, suggesting blood repertoires may reflect thyroid immune responses. A 13 V-J signature model separated ophthalmopathy from stable hyperthyroidism, with 87.88% sensitivity and 81.08% specificity in cross-validation and 80%/75% in testing.

Stable Graves' hyperthyroidism was defined as no progression to ophthalmopathy during 18 months of follow-up. Hyperthyroidism patients were newly diagnosed, with disease duration under 2 months, and aged 18 to 65 years. Patients with uncontrolled infections, other autoimmune diseases, pregnancy or lactation were excluded. Clinical symptoms, serum thyroxine and TRAb, thyroid ultrasound, and orbital computed tomography formed the basis for the diagnoses. PBMCs were isolated from more than 9 ml of fresh peripheral blood by Ficoll-Paque density gradient centrifugation. Total RNA was extracted with Trizol reagent, and quality was checked on an Agilent 2100 Bioanalyzer. This clonotype was recorded at least ten times. Its antigen remains unidentified. It has no much larger one-base neighbor in the sample; base qualities were not kept. The CDR3 sequence holds 16 residues, the cysteine and phenylalanine included. The entry retains the CDR3 DNA only, 48 bases that are in frame from base 1. CDR1 and CDR2 are drawn from the germline V gene: MNHNS, SASEGT. V lost 0 bases and J lost 6 bases, and the count of bases not matched to a germline gene is 8.

The TCR beta CDR3 regions were amplified from the RNA transcripts. The first round of RT-PCR for the TCR CDR3 was performed with the HTBI primer set and the Qiagen OneStep RT-PCR kit. A second multiplex PCR round built the libraries, followed by size selection and purification. Sequencing of the libraries was done on an Illumina HiSeq2000 using paired-end 100 bp reads. Per the authors' processing: Raw data were processed with SOAPnuke, discarding reads with adapters, uncalled bases, mean Phred below 15, or no exact constant-primer or identifier match. COPE v1.2.5 was used to merge the high-quality paired reads, and each unique nucleotide sequence was defined as a clonotype. MiTCR v1.1 was used to align clonotypes to the IMGT TRBV, TRBD and TRBJ reference segments. Analysis was restricted to V-J combinations with a frequency above 0.0001, which covered 99.2% of repertoires. The TCS score was defined as the ratio of F50 (clonal expansion) to E x V (chaos), calculated using BLOSUM62-based TCRdist between CDR3 peptides within each V-J. Welch's t-statistics and random forest reduced roughly 530 V-J features to 10 to 15, which were used in a naive Bayes classifier (R e1071). The raw public reads went through TCRdb reprocessing: fastp at Q25, MiXCR clone calling, in-frame beta chains kept. Merged by CDR3 protein, the rows form single entries marked with the most common genes and DNA. The V and J calls reflect TCRdb's pipeline rather than the authors' work. The table for this sample lists some 740,000 distinct CDR3 sequences; less than 15% of them were counted only once. Jointly, the top ten make up approximately 10% of the sample.

Here the chain combines TRBV6-1 and TRBJ2-3; TRBD2 matches 8 bases in the middle. This receptor was obtained from a woman aged 18-35 years with Graves' hyperthyroidism. Sequencing was carried out using blood. The CDR3 loop reads CASSEAVGTSLDTQYF. The bases are TGTGCCAGCAGTGAAGCAGTTGGGACTAGTTTGGATACGCAGTATTTT.